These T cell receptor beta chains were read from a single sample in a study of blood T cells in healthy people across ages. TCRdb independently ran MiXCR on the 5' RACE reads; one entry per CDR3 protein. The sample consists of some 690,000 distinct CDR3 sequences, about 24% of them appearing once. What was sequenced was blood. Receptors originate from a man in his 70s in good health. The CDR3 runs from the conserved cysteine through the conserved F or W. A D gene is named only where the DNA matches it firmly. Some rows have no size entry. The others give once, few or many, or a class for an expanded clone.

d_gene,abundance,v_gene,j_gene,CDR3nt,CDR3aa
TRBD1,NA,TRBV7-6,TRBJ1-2,TGTGCCAGCAGCACCGAAACAGGGGCTGGCTACACCTTC,CASSTETGAGYTF
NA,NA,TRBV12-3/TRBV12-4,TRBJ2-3,TGTGCCAGCAGTTTTATAACAAACACAGATACGGAGTATTTT,CASSFITNTDTEYF
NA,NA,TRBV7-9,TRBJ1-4,TGTGCCAGCAGCCGTCTAGGGGAAAAACTGTTTTTT,CASSRLGEKLFF
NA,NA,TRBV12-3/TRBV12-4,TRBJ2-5,TGTGCCAGCAGTTTTAGCGGAGGTTGGGAGACCCAGTACTTC,CASSFSGGWETQYF
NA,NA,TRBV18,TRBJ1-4,TGTGCCAGCTCACCAGGGGCAGGGGAGAATGAAAAACTGTTTTTT,CASSPGAGENEKLFF
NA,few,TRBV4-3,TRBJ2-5,TGCGCCAGCAGCCAAATCTTCGGGCGAGAGACCCAGTACTTC,CASSQIFGRETQYF
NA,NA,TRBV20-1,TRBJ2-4,TGCAGTGCTAGAGCGGGCGGGGCGACAGCCAAAAACATTCAGTACTTC,CSARAGGATAKNIQYF
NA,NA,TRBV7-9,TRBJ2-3,TGTGCCAGCAGCTTAGAAGGCATGGGAGATGCAGATACGCAGTATTTT,CASSLEGMGDADTQYF
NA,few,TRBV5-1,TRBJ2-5,TGCGCCAGCAGCTTGGCCGGGCAAGGGGGGACCCAGTACTTC,CASSLAGQGGTQYF
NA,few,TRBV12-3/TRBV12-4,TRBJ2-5,TGTGCCAGCAGTACCGGACGGGAGGAGACCCAGTACTTC,CASSTGREETQYF
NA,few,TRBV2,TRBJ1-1,TGTGCCAGCCACCGGGACCAGCATGGAACTGAAGCTTTCTTT,CASHRDQHGTEAFF
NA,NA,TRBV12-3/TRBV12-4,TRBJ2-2,TGTGCCAGCAGTTTAAGGGAGAACACCGGGGAGCTGTTTTTT,CASSLRENTGELFF
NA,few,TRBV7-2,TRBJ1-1,TGTGCCAGCAGCTTTTACGGGGCTTACACTGAAGCTTTCTTT,CASSFYGAYTEAFF
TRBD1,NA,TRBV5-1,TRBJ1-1,TGCGCCAGCATCCAGGGGGACGCGGACACTGAAGCTTTCTTT,CASIQGDADTEAFF
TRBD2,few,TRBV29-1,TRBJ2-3,TGCAGCGCCATAGCGGGAGGGCGAAATACGCAGTATTTT,CSAIAGGRNTQYF
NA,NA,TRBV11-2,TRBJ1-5,TGTGCCAGCAGCCTATACGGCAATCAGCCCCAGCATTTT,CASSLYGNQPQHF
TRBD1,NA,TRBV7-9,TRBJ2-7,TGTGCCAGCAGCCTGGGACAGGGTGCCCACGAGCAGTACTTC,CASSLGQGAHEQYF
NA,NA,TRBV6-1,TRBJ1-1,TGTGCCAGCATTGGGGGAAGGTGGACAATGAACACTGAAGCTTTCTTT,CASIGGRWTMNTEAFF
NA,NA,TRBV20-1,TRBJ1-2,TGCAGTGCTAGACGTGGGGGAGGAGGCTACACCTTC,CSARRGGGGYTF
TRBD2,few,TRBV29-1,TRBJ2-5,TGCAGCGGCGGCCCGGTAGCGGGGATAGGAGAGACCCAGTACTTC,CSGGPVAGIGETQYF
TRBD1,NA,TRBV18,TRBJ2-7,TGTGCCAGCTCACCCTGGACAGGGGGCAACGAGCAGTACTTC,CASSPWTGGNEQYF
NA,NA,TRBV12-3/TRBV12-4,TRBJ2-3,TGTGCCAGCAGTTTAGCGCTTTGGGATACGCAGTATTTT,CASSLALWDTQYF
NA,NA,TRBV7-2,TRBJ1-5,TGTGCCAGCAGCTTAGCGGATTCCGGTCAGCCCCAGCATTTT,CASSLADSGQPQHF
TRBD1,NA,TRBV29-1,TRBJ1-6,TGCAGCGTTGAAGAGACAGGGGGTTCACCCCTCCACTTT,CSVEETGGSPLHF
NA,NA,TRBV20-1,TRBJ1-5,TGCAGTGCTATTGTGGGGGCGCGTAGCAATCAGCCCCAGCATTTT,CSAIVGARSNQPQHF
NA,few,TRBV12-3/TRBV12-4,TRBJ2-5,TGTGCCAGCAGTTTGACAGGTTCGCCAGAGACCCAGTACTTC,CASSLTGSPETQYF
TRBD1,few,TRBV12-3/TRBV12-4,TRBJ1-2,TGTGCCAGCAGGGACAGGGACCTACTCTATGGCTACACCTTC,CASRDRDLLYGYTF
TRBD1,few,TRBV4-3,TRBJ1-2,TGCGCCAGCAGCCAAGTACAGGGGGGCTACACCTTC,CASSQVQGGYTF
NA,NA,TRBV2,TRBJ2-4,TGTGCCAGCGCACAGGGTAAAAACATTCAGTACTTC,CASAQGKNIQYF
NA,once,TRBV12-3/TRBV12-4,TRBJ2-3,TGTGCCAGCACCGCATCTAGTATTGGCACAGATACGCAGTATTTT,CASTASSIGTDTQYF
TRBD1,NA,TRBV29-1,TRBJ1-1,TGCAGCGTTGATGGGACAGGGCTGAACACTGAAGCTTTCTTT,CSVDGTGLNTEAFF
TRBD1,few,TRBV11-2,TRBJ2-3,TGTGCCAGCAGCGATTACAGGGGCCGGGGAGATACGCAGTATTTT,CASSDYRGRGDTQYF
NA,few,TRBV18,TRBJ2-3,TGTGCCAGCTCCGGGTATCCCACAGATACGCAGTATTTT,CASSGYPTDTQYF
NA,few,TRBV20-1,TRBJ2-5,TGCAGTGCTAGGTGGTCGTACCAAGAGACCCAGTACTTC,CSARWSYQETQYF
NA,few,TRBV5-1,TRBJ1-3,TGCGCCAGCAGCTTGGAAGGGGCTCTCCCCACGGACACCATATATTTT,CASSLEGALPTDTIYF